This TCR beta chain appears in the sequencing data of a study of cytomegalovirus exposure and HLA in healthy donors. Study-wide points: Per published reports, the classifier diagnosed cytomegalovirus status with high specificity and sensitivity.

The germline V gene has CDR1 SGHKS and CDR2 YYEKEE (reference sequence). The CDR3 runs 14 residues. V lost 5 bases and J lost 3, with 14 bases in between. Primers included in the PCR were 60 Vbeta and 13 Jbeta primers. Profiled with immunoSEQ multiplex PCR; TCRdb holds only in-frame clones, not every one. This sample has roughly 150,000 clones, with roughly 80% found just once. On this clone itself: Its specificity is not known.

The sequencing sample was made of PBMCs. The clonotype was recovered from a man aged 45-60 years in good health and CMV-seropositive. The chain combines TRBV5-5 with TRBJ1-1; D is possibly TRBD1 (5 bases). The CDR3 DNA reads TGTGCCAGCAGTATTCGGACCAGGGACACTGAAGCTTTCTTT. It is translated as CASSIRTRDTEAFF.